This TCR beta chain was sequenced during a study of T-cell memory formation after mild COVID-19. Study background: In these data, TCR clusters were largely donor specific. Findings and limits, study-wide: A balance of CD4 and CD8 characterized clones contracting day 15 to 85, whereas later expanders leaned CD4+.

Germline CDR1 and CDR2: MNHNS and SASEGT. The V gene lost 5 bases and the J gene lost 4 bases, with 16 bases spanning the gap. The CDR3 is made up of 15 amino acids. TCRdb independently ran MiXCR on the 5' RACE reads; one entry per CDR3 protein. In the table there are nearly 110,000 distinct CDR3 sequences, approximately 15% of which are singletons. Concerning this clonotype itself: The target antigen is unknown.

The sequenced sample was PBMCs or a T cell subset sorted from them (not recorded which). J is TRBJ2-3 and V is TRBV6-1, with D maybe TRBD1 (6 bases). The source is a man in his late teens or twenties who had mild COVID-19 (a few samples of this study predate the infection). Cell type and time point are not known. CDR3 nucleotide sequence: TGTGCCAGCAGTACAGGGATGGGTGGGGCAGATACGCAGTATTTT. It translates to CASSTGMGGADTQYF.